Below, 4 T cell receptor beta chains from the same sample are listed, as sequenced in a study of control samples from healthy donors and cancer patients. This table comes from immunoSEQ multiplex PCR, and its TCRdb copy is limited to in-frame clones, with some not included. The sample lists approximately 170,000 clones; 90% to 95% were seen once. Source material: blood. Receptors were obtained from a man aged 25 to 40 in good health.

J is TRBJ2-1 and V is TRBV7-8, with 8 bases lining up with TRBD1. The CDR3 sequence is 14 residues long. V gave up 5 bases and J gave up 5 bases; unmatched junction bases: 5. Germline V lookup: CDR1 SGHVS, CDR2 FQNEAQ. The CDR3 sequence is CASSPDRANNEQFF. Here the CDR3 DNA reads TGTGCCAGCAGCCCGGACAGGGCCAACAATGAGCAGTTCTTC.

The chain recombines TRBV5-1 with TRBJ1-4; D remains ambiguous. With 4 bases removed from V and 8 bases from J, the gap between germline ends came to 12 bases. The CDR3 has 13 amino acids. CDR1 and CDR2 (germline): SGHRS, YFSETQ. The CDR3: CASSPLLGEKLFF. The CDR3 nucleotides read TGCGCCAGCAGCCCCTTACTCGGGGAAAAACTGTTTTTT.

V is TRBV27 and J is TRBJ1-6; tentative D call: TRBD1 (6 bases). Trimming pared 10 bases from V and 7 bases from J, leaving 14 bases between. Germline lookup yields CDR1 MNHEY and CDR2 SMNVEV (reference sequence). CDR3 length equals 13 residues. CDR3 loop: CAIGQLRNSPLHF. The CDR3 DNA sequence: TGTGCCATCGGACAGTTGCGGAATTCACCCCTCCACTTT.

V gene TRBV27 combines with J gene TRBJ1-2, with D unresolved. The ends were cut back, 5 bases at V and 2 bases at J, with 12 bases in the middle. The germline V gene encodes CDR1 MNHEY and CDR2 SMNVEV (reference sequence). The CDR3 is 14 amino acids. The CDR3 coding sequence is TGTGCCAGCAGTATCGGTGGGCAGAACTATGGCTACACCTTC. As protein: CASSIGGQNYGYTF.